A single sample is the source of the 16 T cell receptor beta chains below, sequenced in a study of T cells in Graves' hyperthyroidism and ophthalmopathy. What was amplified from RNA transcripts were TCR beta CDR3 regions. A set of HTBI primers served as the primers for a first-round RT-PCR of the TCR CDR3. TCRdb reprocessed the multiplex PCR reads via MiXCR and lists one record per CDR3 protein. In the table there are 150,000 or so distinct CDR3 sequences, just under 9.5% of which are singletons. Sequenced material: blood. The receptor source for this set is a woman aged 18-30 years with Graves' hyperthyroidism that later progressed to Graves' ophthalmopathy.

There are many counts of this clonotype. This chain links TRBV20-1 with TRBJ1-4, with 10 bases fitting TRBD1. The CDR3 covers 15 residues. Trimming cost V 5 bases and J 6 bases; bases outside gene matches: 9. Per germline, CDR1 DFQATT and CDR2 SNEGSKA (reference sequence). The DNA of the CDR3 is TGCAGTGCTCCCGGGGCGGGACAGGGGTATGAAAAACTGTTTTTT. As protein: CSAPGAGQGYEKLFF.

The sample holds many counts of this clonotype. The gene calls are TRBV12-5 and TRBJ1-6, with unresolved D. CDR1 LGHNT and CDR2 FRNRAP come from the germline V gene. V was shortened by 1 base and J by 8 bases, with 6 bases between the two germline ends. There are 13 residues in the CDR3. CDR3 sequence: CASGLDIDSPLHF. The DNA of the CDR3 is TGTGCTAGTGGTTTGGATATTGATTCACCCCTCCACTTT.

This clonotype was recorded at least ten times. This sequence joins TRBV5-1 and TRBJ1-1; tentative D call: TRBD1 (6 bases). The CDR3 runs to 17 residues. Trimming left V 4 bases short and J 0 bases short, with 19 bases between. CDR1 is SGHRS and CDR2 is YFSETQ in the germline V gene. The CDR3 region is CASSKNKQGRMNTEAFF. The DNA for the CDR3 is TGCGCCAGCAGCAAAAATAAACAGGGTCGGATGAACACTGAAGCTTTCTTT.

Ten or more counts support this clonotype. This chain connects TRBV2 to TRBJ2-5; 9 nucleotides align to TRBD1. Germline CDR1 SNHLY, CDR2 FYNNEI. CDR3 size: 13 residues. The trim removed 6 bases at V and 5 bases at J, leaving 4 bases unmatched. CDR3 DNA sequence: TGTGCCAGCAGACCCGGACAGGGGGAGACCCAGTACTTC. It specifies CASRPGQGETQYF. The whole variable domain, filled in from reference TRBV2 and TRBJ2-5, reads EPEVTQTPSHQVTQMGQEVILRCVPISNHLYFYWYRQILGQKVEFLVSFYNNEISEKSEIFDDQFSVERPDGSNFTLKIRSTKLEDSAMYFCASRPGQGETQYFGPGTRLLVL.

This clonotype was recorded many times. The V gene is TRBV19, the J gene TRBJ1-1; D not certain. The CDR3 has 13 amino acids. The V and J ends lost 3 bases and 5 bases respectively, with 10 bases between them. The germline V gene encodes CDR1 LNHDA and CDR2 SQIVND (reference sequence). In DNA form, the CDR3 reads TGTGCCAGTAGTATCGGGCCTGGGACTGAAGCTTTCTTT. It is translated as CASSIGPGTEAFF.

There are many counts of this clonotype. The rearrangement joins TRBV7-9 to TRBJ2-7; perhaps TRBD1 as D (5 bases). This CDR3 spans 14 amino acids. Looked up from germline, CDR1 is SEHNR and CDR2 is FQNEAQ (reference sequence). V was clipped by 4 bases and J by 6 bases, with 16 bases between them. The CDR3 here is CASSSYSAGSEQYF. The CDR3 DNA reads TGTGCCAGCAGCTCTTACTCCGCAGGGTCCGAGCAGTACTTC.

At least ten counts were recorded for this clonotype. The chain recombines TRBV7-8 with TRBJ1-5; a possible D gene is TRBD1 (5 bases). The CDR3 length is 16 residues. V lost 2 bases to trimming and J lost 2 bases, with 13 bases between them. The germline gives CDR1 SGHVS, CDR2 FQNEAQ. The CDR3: CASSLRVGEGNQPQHF. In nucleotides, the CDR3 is TGTGCCAGCAGCTTAAGGGTGGGGGAGGGCAATCAGCCCCAGCATTTT.

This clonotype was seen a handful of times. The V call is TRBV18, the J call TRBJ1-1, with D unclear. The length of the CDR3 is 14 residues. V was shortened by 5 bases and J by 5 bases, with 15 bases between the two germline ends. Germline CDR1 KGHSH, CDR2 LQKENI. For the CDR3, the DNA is TGTGCCAGCTCAGGTAGAGAGGGAGAGACTGAAGCTTTCTTT. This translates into CASSGREGETEAFF.

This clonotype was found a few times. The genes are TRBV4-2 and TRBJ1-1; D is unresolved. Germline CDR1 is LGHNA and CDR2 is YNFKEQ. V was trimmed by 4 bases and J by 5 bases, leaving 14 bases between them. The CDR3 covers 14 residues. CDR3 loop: CASSLYKGDTEAFF. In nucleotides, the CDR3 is TGTGCCAGCAGCCTTTATAAGGGAGATACTGAAGCTTTCTTT.

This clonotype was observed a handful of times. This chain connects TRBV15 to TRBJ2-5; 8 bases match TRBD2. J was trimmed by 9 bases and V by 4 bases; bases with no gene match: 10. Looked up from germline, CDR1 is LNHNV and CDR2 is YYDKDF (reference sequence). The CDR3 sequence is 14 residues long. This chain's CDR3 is CATSKYRGGEAQYF. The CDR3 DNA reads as TGTGCCACCAGCAAGTACCGGGGGGGTGAGGCCCAGTACTTC.

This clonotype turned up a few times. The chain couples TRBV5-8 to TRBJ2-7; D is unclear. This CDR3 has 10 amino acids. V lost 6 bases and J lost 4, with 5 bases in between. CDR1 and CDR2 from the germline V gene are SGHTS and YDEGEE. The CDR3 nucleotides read TGTGCCAGCACCACTTACGAGCAGTACTTC. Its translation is CASTTYEQYF.

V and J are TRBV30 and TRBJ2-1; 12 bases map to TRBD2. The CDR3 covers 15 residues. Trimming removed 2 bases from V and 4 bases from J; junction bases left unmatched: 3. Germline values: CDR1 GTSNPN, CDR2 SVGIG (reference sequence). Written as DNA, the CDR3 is TGTGCCTGGAGTATTGGACTAGCGGGGTACAATGAGCAGTTCTTC. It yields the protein CAWSIGLAGYNEQFF.

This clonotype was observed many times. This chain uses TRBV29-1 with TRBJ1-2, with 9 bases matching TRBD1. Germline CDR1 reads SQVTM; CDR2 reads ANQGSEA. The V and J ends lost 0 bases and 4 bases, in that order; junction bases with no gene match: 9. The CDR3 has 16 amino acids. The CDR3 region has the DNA TGCAGCGTTGAAGATCTACAGGGGGCGTCCGTCTATGGCTACACCTTC. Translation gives CSVEDLQGASVYGYTF.

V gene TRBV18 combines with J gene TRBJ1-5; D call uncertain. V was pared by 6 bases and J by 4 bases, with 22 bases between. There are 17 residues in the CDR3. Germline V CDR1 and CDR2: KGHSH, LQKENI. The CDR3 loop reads CASSQTPWGGANQPQHF. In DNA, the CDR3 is TGTGCCAGCTCGCAGACGCCTTGGGGAGGAGCAAATCAGCCCCAGCATTTT.

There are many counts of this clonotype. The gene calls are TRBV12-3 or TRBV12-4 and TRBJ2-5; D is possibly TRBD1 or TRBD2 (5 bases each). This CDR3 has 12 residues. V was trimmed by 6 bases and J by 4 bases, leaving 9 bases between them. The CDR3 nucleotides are TGTGCCAGCAGCGGGACCTTAGAGACCCAGTACTTC. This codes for CASSGTLETQYF.

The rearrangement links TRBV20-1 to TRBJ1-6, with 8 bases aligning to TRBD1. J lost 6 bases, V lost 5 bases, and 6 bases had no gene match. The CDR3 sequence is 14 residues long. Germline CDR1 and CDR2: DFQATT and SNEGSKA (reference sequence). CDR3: CSAHRGQGNSPLHF. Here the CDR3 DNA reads TGCAGTGCTCACCGCGGACAGGGTAATTCACCCCTCCACTTT.